This T cell receptor beta chain was sequenced during a study of cytomegalovirus exposure and HLA in healthy donors. Study overall: A prior study identified approximately 110 million unique TCR beta sequences from 190 million or so T cells. Study-wide results and limits: For most subjects, TCR beta sequences were reported to predict HLA-A and HLA-B alleles with accuracy. After further analysis at a later stage, some 15,000 TCR beta sequences were associated with HLA alleles at 0.05 false discovery rate.

Researchers ran the PCR with 60 Vbeta and 13 Jbeta primers. Repertoires were generated with immunoSEQ multiplex PCR, while TCRdb's copy carries only in-frame clones and drops some. The sample consists of fewer than 150,000 clones, about 61% of them appearing once. The germline V gene encodes CDR1 SQVTM and CDR2 ANQGSEA. V lost 2 bases, J lost 3 bases, and 8 bases lay in between. The CDR3 consists of 12 residues. As to this clone: What it binds is not known.

Sequencing used PBMCs. The TCR comes from a man younger than 30 in good health and CMV-seropositive. The chain uses TRBV29-1 and TRBJ2-7, with D possibly TRBD1 on 6 matching bases. The CDR3 sequence is CSVELDSYEQYF. CDR3 nucleotide sequence: TGCAGCGTTGAACTGGACAGCTACGAGCAGTACTTC.